This T cell receptor beta chain was observed in a study of post-analysis software for immune sequencing data. Study details: Included courses were relapsing-remitting and secondary progressive multiple sclerosis; progressive-relapsing multiple sclerosis was also included. Notes on the study in general: About five TRBV segments (TRBV5-6, TRBV5-1 and TRBV20-1 among them) occurred more frequently in patients than in controls. Normalized Chao1 diversity in multiple sclerosis patients fell significantly below that of controls.

Per the germline V gene, CDR1 is SEHNR and CDR2 is FQNEAQ (reference sequence). This CDR3 is built from 12 residues. Trimming took 3 bases from V and 5 from J, leaving 6 bases between them. Every TCR beta cDNA library bore unique molecular identifiers. TCRdb re-analysed the PCR reads in MiXCR, keeping a single row per CDR3 protein. The sample lists approximately 260,000 distinct CDR3 sequences, 30% to 45% occurring once. Ten or more counts support this clonotype. Its antigen is undetermined. This receptor was taken from a girl between 10 and 17 years old with multiple sclerosis. The source material was blood. The V and J genes are TRBV7-9 and TRBJ2-3; D is perhaps TRBD1 (6 bases). The CDR3 spells CASSFRGDTQYF. The CDR3 DNA sequence: TGTGCCAGCAGCTTCAGGGGAGATACGCAGTATTTT.